This note documents a single T cell receptor beta chain sequence. This clone's antigen is unknown. No much larger clonotype is one base removed from it; base qualities were not supplied. After removal of 3 bases from V and 3 bases from J, the junction retains 15 bases not matched to a gene. The CDR3, from cysteine to phenylalanine, totals 17 residues. Left in the record is the CDR3 DNA by itself, 51 bases read in frame from the first base. In the germline V gene (reference sequence), CDR1 corresponds to DFQATT and CDR2 to SNEGSKA. To demonstrate the VDJtools post-analysis software, the study profiled TCR beta repertoires from the peripheral blood of approximately twelve young patients with multiple sclerosis. The multiple sclerosis patients were children and adolescents ranging in age from 6 to 15 years. The entry originates in a study of post-analysis software for immune sequencing data (dated by TCRdb to 2015 to 2017). For the wider study: Recorded disease courses included relapsing-remitting, secondary progressive and progressive-relapsing multiple sclerosis, with some patients lacking subtype annotation. The multiple sclerosis patient repertoires were compared with roughly twelve previously published healthy control repertoires from donors aged roughly 6 to 25 years. A subset of samples was prepared in parallel using single-end sample barcoding, then pooled and co-amplified after Illumina adapter ligation.

Library creation used PCR. TCRdb names Illumina HiSeq 2500 as the instrument used. To reduce PCR and sequencing biases, unique molecular identifiers were incorporated into the TCR beta cDNA libraries. Every 1 to 10 million input T cells yielded approximately 500,000 cDNA molecules, meaning each molecule approximated one T cell. Patient libraries were prepared and sequenced with the same protocol used for the earlier healthy control dataset. Within a given batch, samples were prepared together, multiplexed and sequenced on the same HiSeq lane. On the authors' methods: Raw barcoded reads were processed with MIGEC, discarding single-read molecular identifier groups before consensus assembly and CDR3 extraction. VDJtools was used for post-analysis of the clonotype tables, with diversity normalized by down-sampling every dataset to the smallest sample size. Repertoire overlap clustering matched CDR3 amino acid but not nucleotide sequences to correct batch-related cross-sample contamination. TCRdb took the public reads, trimmed them with fastp at Q25, ran MiXCR for clone calling and kept in-frame beta chains. Identical CDR3 protein sequences are pooled into one entry, listed with their most common genes and DNA. The V and J calls shown here were made by TCRdb, not taken from the authors' results. Here the sample has fewer than 850,000 distinct CDR3 sequences; 46% occur a single time. Of the sample, 4.9% falls within the top ten clones.

On the study overall, not on this receptor specifically: Direct clustering with F measure showed strong co-clustering of samples prepared in the same batch, prompting a batch-effect correction. Roughly 5 TRBV segments, including TRBV5-6, TRBV5-1 and TRBV20-1, were significantly more frequent in patients than controls. Multiple sclerosis patients had significantly lower normalized Chao1 diversity than controls, a result that suggests substantial peripheral T-cell clonal expansion. The control group was slightly older than the multiple sclerosis patient group.

The rearranged segments are TRBV20-1 and TRBJ1-1, with 8 central nucleotides matching TRBD1. This TCR came from a girl between 10 and 17 years old with multiple sclerosis. What was sequenced was blood. The base sequence is TGCAGTGCTAGGACACCACGGACAGGGTTGTCGGACACTGAAGCTTTCTTT. Its protein is CSARTPRTGLSDTEAFF.